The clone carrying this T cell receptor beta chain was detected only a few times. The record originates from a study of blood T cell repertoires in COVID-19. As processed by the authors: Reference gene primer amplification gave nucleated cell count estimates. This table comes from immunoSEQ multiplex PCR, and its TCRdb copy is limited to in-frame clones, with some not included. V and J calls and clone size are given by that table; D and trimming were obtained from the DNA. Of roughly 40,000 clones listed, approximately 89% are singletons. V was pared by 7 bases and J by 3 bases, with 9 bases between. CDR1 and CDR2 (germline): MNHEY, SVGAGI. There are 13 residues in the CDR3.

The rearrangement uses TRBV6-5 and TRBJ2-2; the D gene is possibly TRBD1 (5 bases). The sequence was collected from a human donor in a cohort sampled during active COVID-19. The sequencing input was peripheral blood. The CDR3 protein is CASTQGDTGELFF. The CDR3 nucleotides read TGTGCCAGCACGCAGGGTGACACCGGGGAGCTGTTTTTT.